These 27 T cell receptor beta chains were sequenced from one sample in a study of blood T cells in healthy people across ages. The second PCR ran roughly 6 to 11 cycles with a sample-barcoded 5' primer and J-beta primers. TCRdb processed the 5' RACE reads anew with MiXCR; each CDR3 protein has one entry. The sample has hundreds of thousands of distinct CDR3 sequences, around 32% seen once; the top ten hold just over 15%. Sequenced: blood. The source is a woman of 80 years or more in good health.

This sequence joins TRBV6-4 and TRBJ2-3, with D possibly TRBD1 on 5 matching bases. V lost 0 bases, J lost 2 bases, and 12 bases lay in between. CDR3 length equals 16 residues. CDR1 MRHNA and CDR2 SNTAGT come from the germline V gene. The CDR3 here is CASSDSVGAPTDTQYF. CDR3 coding DNA: TGTGCCAGCAGTGACTCGGTAGGGGCTCCCACAGATACGCAGTATTTT.

This clonotype was observed many times. The chain links TRBV30 to TRBJ1-4; D remains ambiguous. CDR1 is GTSNPN, CDR2 SVGIG, per germline (reference sequence). The CDR3 is 15 residues long. V lost 0 bases and J lost 7, with 15 bases in between. The CDR3 region is CAWSVRSGASEKLFF. DNA for the CDR3: TGTGCCTGGAGTGTACGGTCGGGCGCCAGTGAAAAACTGTTTTTT.

This clonotype was observed a few times. A clone one base away is much larger, so this may be a read error. The chain is built from TRBV5-1 and TRBJ2-1; 8 bases map to TRBD1. The better agreement between TRBJ2-7 and the DNA end casts doubt on the J call. The CDR3 is 14 amino acids. Germline V gives CDR1 SGHRS, CDR2 YFSETQ. The CDR3 coding sequence is TGCGCCAGCAGCTTGCAGGGGGCTGGCAATGAGCAGTACTTC. Translation gives CASSLQGAGNEQYF.

As regards this clonotype: Germline is not matched at one junction end, which may reflect a read error. J is TRBJ2-1 and V is TRBV5-4, with 8 positions matching TRBD1. Per the germline V gene, CDR1 is SGHNT and CDR2 is YYREEE (reference sequence). The CDR3 extends over 15 amino acids. CDR3 nucleotides: TGTGCCAGCAGCCCGCGCCGGACAGGGACGAATGAGCAGGTCTTC. Protein product: CASSPRRTGTNEQVF.

As for this clonotype: A much more abundant neighbour one base away suggests this may be a read error. The chain recombines TRBV7-2 with TRBJ2-5, with 7 bases matching TRBD1. V lost 4 bases to trimming and J lost 6 bases; unmatched junction nucleotides: 8. The germline V gene has CDR1 SGHTA and CDR2 FQGNSA. CDR3 length equals 14 residues. The CDR3: CTSSYDRVDKTQYF. The CDR3 DNA reads TGTACCAGCAGCTACGACAGGGTTGACAAGACCCAGTACTTC.

The table lists this clonotype with many counts. The V call is TRBV3-1, the J call TRBJ1-5, with D maybe TRBD1 (6 bases). The CDR3 has 14 residues. Trimming shortened V by 6 bases and J by 3 bases, and 12 bases separated the two germline ends. The germline V gene has CDR1 LGHDT and CDR2 YNNKEL (reference sequence). CDR3 protein: CASSRGQPNQPQHF. CDR3 bases: TGTGCCAGCAGTCGCGGACAGCCCAATCAGCCCCAGCATTTT.

This clonotype appeared a single time. The rearrangement joins TRBV3-1 to TRBJ2-2; TRBD1 is a possible D gene (6 bases). CDR1 is LGHDT and CDR2 is YNNKEL in the germline V gene (reference sequence). This CDR3 is built from 15 residues. Trimming shortened V by 5 bases and J by 6 bases, and 16 bases separated the two germline ends. The CDR3 protein is CASSFRGTVAGELFF. The DNA for the CDR3 is TGTGCCAGCAGCTTCAGGGGAACGGTCGCCGGGGAGCTGTTTTTT.

This clonotype was counted a few times. Since a much larger clone is just one base distant, this may be a read error. V usage is TRBV4-2 and J usage is TRBJ1-2, with D possibly matching TRBD1 (5 bases). Germline values: CDR1 LGHNA, CDR2 YNFKEQ. The germline V and J ends were trimmed by 4 bases and 4 bases, with 19 bases remaining between them. The CDR3 covers 16 residues. In DNA, the CDR3 is TGTGCCAGCAGCCCTAGCACCGGGGCAGGGACCTATGGCTACACCTTC. Residues: CASSPSTGAGTYGYTF.

The table lists this clonotype with many counts. The rearrangement uses TRBV9 and TRBJ2-5, with D possibly matching TRBD1 (5 bases). The CDR3 has 16 residues. The V end lost 0 bases, the J end lost 3 bases, and 15 bases lay between the germline ends. Germline values: CDR1 SGDLS, CDR2 YYNGEE. In nucleotides, the CDR3 is TGTGCCAGCAGCGTAGGATGGGGCAGTGTCGAAGAGACCCAGTACTTC. It translates to CASSVGWGSVEETQYF.

The V and J genes are TRBV7-2 and TRBJ2-7; perhaps TRBD2 as D (6 bases). CDR1 is SGHTA, CDR2 FQGNSA, per germline. This CDR3 is built from 15 residues. With 4 bases removed from V and 0 bases from J, the gap between germline ends came to 13 bases. In DNA form, the CDR3 reads TGTGCCAGCAGCTCAAGCGGGTCCCTCTCCTACGAGCAGTACTTC. Translated, it gives CASSSSGSLSYEQYF.

This clonotype turned up a few times. A read error may explain this, as a much larger clone is one base away. This sequence joins TRBV7-3 and TRBJ2-7; D unresolved. This CDR3 is 15 amino acids long. V lost 0 bases, J lost 7 bases, and 16 bases lay in between. Germline V gives CDR1 SGHTA, CDR2 FQGTGA. DNA of the CDR3: TGTGCCAGCAGCTTAACCCGGGTGGCCTACAATGAGCAGTACTTC. This encodes CASSLTRVAYNEQYF.

This chain's CDR3 is CASSRGTGSTYEQYF. Written as DNA, the CDR3 is TGTGCCAGCAGCCGAGGGACAGGGAGTACGTACGAGCAGTACTTC. The chain has TRBV6-1 and TRBJ2-7; 9 positions match TRBD1. There are 15 residues in the CDR3. Germline V gene lookup returns CDR1 MNHNS and CDR2 SASEGT. J gave up 4 bases and V 6 bases, and 10 bases lay outside the gene matches.

With respect to this clonotype: A read error is possible here, since a much larger clone lies one base away. The chain combines TRBV27 with TRBJ2-6; D could derive from TRBD1 or TRBD2 (6 bases each). CDR3 size: 15 residues. In germline, CDR1 is MNHEY, CDR2 SMNVEV (reference sequence). CDR3 sequence: CASTRLGTGANVRTF. The CDR3 nucleotides read TGTGCCAGCACCCGGTTGGGGACGGGGGCCAACGTCCGGACTTTC.

The CDR3 nucleotides read TGTGCCAGCAGCCGAGGCGGAAGGGGAAACACCATATATTTT. Its translation is CASSRGGRGNTIYF. The chain is built from TRBV11-2 and TRBJ1-3; D uncertain. V lost 5 bases to trimming and J lost 4 bases, with 12 bases between them. The CDR3 is 14 amino acids. From germline, CDR1 is SGHAT and CDR2 FQNNGV.

Regarding this clonotype: A clone one base away is much larger, so this may be a read error. V usage is TRBV9 and J usage is TRBJ2-7, with D possibly matching TRBD1 (6 bases). CDR3 length: 14 residues. With 2 bases removed from V and 8 bases from J, the gap between germline ends came to 17 bases. The germline CDR1 and CDR2 sequences are SGDLS and YYNGEE. CDR3: CASSVSGSGVQQYV. In nucleotides, the CDR3 is TGTGCCAGCAGCGTTTCTGGATCAGGGGTACAGCAGTACGTC.

This clonotype has at least ten counts. The chain joins TRBV15 to TRBJ2-7; unclear D gene. The germline CDR1 and CDR2 sequences are LNHNV and YYDKDF (reference sequence). This CDR3 has 14 residues. The germline V and J ends were trimmed by 1 base and 3 bases, with 10 bases remaining between them. CDR3 sequence (DNA): TGTGCCACCAGCAGAGGGAAAAACAGCTACGAGCAGTACTTC. This gives the protein CATSRGKNSYEQYF.

This clonotype occurred a few times. This chain connects TRBV7-9 to TRBJ2-3; D might be TRBD1 or TRBD2, each matching 5 bases. V lost 0 bases and J lost 0, with 16 bases in between. The CDR3 is 18 amino acids. Per germline, CDR1 SEHNR and CDR2 FQNEAQ (reference sequence). CDR3 sequence: CASSLAPRSWGSTDTQYF. CDR3 nucleotide sequence: TGTGCCAGCAGCTTAGCGCCCAGGAGTTGGGGGAGCACAGATACGCAGTATTTT.

Only a few counts were recorded for this clonotype. The chain has TRBV11-2 and TRBJ2-7, with TRBD2 matching over 13 bases. CDR3 length equals 16 residues. CDR1 and CDR2 (germline): SGHAT, FQNNGV. After removal of 4 bases from V and 6 bases from J, the junction contained 9 bases not matched to a gene. In DNA form, the CDR3 reads TGTGCCAGCAGCTACCGAGGACTAGCGGGAGTAGGCGAGCAGTACTTC. It specifies CASSYRGLAGVGEQYF.

The chain recombines TRBV6-5 with TRBJ2-7; D unclear. This CDR3 has 15 residues. Germline V CDR1 and CDR2: MNHEY, SVGAGI. V was clipped by 3 bases and J by 3 bases, with 15 bases between them. The CDR3 coding sequence is TGTGCCAGCAGTTATAGTCTGGATGGGGTCTACGAGCAGTACTTC. Amino acid sequence: CASSYSLDGVYEQYF.

Concerning this clonotype itself: At one of its ends the junction is not consistent with the germline gene, which may arise from a read error. The chain combines TRBV28 with TRBJ2-5; D call uncertain. CDR1 MDHEN and CDR2 SYDVKM come from the germline V gene. The CDR3 runs 12 residues. The CDR3 nucleotides are TGTACCAGCAGTTTTATATCGTATGAGCAGTACTTC. Protein: CTSSFISYEQYF.

A note on this clonotype: Since a much larger clone is just one base distant, this may be a read error. The chain recombines TRBV7-3 with TRBJ2-7; 11 bases fit TRBD2. Per germline, CDR1 SGHTA and CDR2 FQGTGA. The length of the CDR3 is 15 residues. V gave up 5 bases and J gave up 7 bases; unmatched junction bases: 10. This CDR3 is CASSVSGGAFNEQYF. Written as DNA, the CDR3 is TGTGCCAGCAGCGTTAGCGGGGGGGCCTTTAATGAGCAGTACTTC. Complete variable domain (other parts from reference TRBV7-3 and TRBJ2-7): GAGVSQTPSNKVTEKGKYVELRCDPISGHTALYWYRQSLGQGPEFLIYFQGTGAADDSGLPNDRFFAVRPEGSVSTLKIQRTERGDSAVYLCASSVSGGAFNEQYFGPGTRLTVT.

This clonotype has ten or more counts. The J gene is TRBJ2-5, the V gene TRBV5-1; 9 bases map to TRBD2. CDR3 length: 16 residues. Trimming at V came to 6 bases and at J to 2 bases, leaving 11 bases not matched to a gene. In germline, CDR1 is SGHRS, CDR2 YFSETQ. The CDR3 here is CASNFGLAGLQETQYF. The CDR3 DNA reads TGCGCCAGCAATTTTGGGCTAGCGGGGCTACAAGAGACCCAGTACTTC. Drawing the rest from reference TRBV5-1 and TRBJ2-5, the complete variable domain is KAGVTQTPRYLIKTRGQQVTLSCSPISGHRSVSWYQQTPGQGLQFLFEYFSETQRNKGNFPGRFSGRQFSNSRSEMNVSTLELGDSALYLCASNFGLAGLQETQYFGPGTRLLVL.

The rearrangement joins TRBV5-1 to TRBJ2-7, with D perhaps matching TRBD2 (6 bases). Germline V CDR1 and CDR2: SGHRS, YFSETQ. The CDR3 spans 14 residues. Trimming stripped 4 bases from V and 2 bases from J, with 13 bases between. CDR3 nucleotides: TGCGCCAGCAGCGTAAGACTAGGAGCCTACGAGCAGTACTTC. Its translation is CASSVRLGAYEQYF.

This clonotype was seen more than once but under ten times. The genes are TRBV10-3 and TRBJ1-5; possible D gene TRBD1, 5 bases. Trimming stripped 4 bases from V and 3 bases from J, with 10 bases between. This CDR3 spans 14 amino acids. Germline V gene data show CDR1 as ENHRY and CDR2 as SYGVKD. In DNA, the CDR3 is TGTGCCATCAGTGGGGACCGAGACAATCAGCCCCAGCATTTT. Translating gives CAISGDRDNQPQHF.

The rearrangement links TRBV9 to TRBJ2-1; no reliable D call. The DNA end is a closer match to TRBJ2-7, so the J assignment may be wrong. This CDR3 region has 15 residues. Germline V gene lookup returns CDR1 SGDLS and CDR2 YYNGEE. CDR3 DNA: TGTGCCAGCAGCGTAGCTACTACCCCCTACAATGAGCAGTACTTC. It encodes CASSVATTPYNEQYF.

V gene TRBV28 combines with J gene TRBJ1-2; perhaps TRBD1 as D (5 bases). The CDR3 totals 14 residues. The germline V gene encodes CDR1 MDHEN and CDR2 SYDVKM. V dropped 7 bases and J dropped 0 bases, with 12 bases sitting between them. CDR3 protein: CASNKMGANYGYTF. The CDR3 bases are TGTGCCAGCAATAAGATGGGGGCTAACTATGGCTACACCTTC.

In its sample, this clonotype was seen many times. This chain links TRBV7-3 with TRBJ2-3; D ambiguous. There are 13 residues in the CDR3. Per the germline V gene, CDR1 is SGHTA and CDR2 is FQGTGA. The V end was cut by 2 bases, the J end by 4 bases, with 7 bases between. The CDR3 loop is CASSLFAPDTQYF. In DNA, the CDR3 is TGTGCCAGCAGCTTATTTGCCCCAGATACGCAGTATTTT.